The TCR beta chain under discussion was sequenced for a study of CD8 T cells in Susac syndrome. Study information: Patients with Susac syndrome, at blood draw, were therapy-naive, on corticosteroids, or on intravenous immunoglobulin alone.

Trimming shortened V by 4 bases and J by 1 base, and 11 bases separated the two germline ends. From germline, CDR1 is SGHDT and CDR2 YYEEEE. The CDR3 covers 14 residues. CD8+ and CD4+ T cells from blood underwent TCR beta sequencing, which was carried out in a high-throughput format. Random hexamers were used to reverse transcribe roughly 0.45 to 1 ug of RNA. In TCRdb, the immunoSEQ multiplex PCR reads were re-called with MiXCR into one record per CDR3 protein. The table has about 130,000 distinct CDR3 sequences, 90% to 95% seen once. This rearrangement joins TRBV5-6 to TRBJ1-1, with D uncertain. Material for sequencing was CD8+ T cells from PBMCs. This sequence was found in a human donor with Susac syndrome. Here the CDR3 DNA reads TGTGCCAGCAGCCTACCGACGGCGAACACTGAAGCTTTCTTT. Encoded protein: CASSLPTANTEAFF. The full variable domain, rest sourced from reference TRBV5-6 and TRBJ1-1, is DAGVTQSPTHLIKTRGQQVTLRCSPKSGHDTVSWYQQALGQGPQFIFQYYEEEERQRGNFPDRFSGHQFPNYSSELNVNALLLGDSALYLCASSLPTANTEAFFGQGTRLTVV.